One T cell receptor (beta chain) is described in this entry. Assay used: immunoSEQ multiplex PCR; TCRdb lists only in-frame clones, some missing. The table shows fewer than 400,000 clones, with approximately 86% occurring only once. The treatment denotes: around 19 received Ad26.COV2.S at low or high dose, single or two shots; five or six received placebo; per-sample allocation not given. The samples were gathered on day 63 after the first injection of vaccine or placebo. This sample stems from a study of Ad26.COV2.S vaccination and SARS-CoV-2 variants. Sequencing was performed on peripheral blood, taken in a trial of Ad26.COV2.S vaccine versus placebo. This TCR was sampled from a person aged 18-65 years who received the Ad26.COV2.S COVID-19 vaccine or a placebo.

CDR3 amino acids: CASSLGLAGEFLIAKNIQYF. Here the CDR3 DNA reads TGCGCCAGCAGCTTGGGACTAGCGGGGGAGTTCCTAATAGCCAAAAACATTCAGTACTTC. The chain recombines TRBV5-1 with TRBJ2-4; 12 bases are a match to TRBD2. V trimming: 0 bases; J trimming: 0 bases; junction bases outside the gene matches: 10. Per germline, CDR1 SGHRS and CDR2 YFSETQ. This CDR3 comprises 20 residues.